A selection of T cell receptor beta chains follows, all from one sample in a study of CD8+ T cells in alopecia areata. Method: immunoSEQ multiplex PCR; TCRdb's copy keeps in-frame clones and lacks some. The sample holds roughly 280,000 clones, roughly 63% seen once. Here the sequenced sample was CD4+ T cells sorted from blood, taken at week 52, from a patient treated with tofacitinib. These receptors all come from a human donor with alopecia areata. Each CDR3 is given with its conserved first and last residue. The D gene is left open where the match is weak. The size of a clone is reported for some rows only, either as once, few or many, or as a class for expanded clones.

NA | NA | TRBJ2-3 | TRBV10-2 | TGCGCCAGCAGTGAGTCCTCAGGGGGGGATACGCAGTATTTT | CASSESSGGDTQYF
NA | NA | TRBJ2-1 | TRBV30 | TGTGCCTGGAGTGGAGGGGTCCGGGACCACTACAATGAGCAGTTCTTC | CAWSGGVRDHYNEQFF
NA | NA | TRBJ2-1 | TRBV7-9 | TGTGCCAGCAGCCCAAAAAAGGGGATCGACAATGAGCAGTTCTTC | CASSPKKGIDNEQFF
NA | NA | TRBJ1-2 | TRBV25-1 | TGTGCCAGCCGTGGCGTGACACTCTCCGGCTACACCTTC | CASRGVTLSGYTF
NA | TRBD2 | TRBJ2-1 | TRBV9 | TGTGCCAGCAGCCTACTAGCGGGGGCCCCCCTTGAGCAGTTCTTC | CASSLLAGAPLEQFF
NA | NA | TRBJ2-7 | TRBV29-1 | TGCAGCGCCGGAGGCAGTCGGTCGTTCTACGAGCAGTACTTC | CSAGGSRSFYEQYF
NA | NA | TRBJ2-2 | TRBV29-1 | TGCAGCGTACCCGGGACAATGAACACCGGGGAGCTGTTTTTT | CSVPGTMNTGELFF
NA | NA | TRBJ2-4 | TRBV9 | TGTGCCAGCAGCGTAGGGGGTTCCAAAAACATTCAGTACTTC | CASSVGGSKNIQYF
NA | TRBD1 | TRBJ2-6 | TRBV27 | TGTGCCAGCAGGCGGACAGGGAGAGCCAACGTCCTGACTTTC | CASRRTGRANVLTF
NA | TRBD2 | TRBJ2-4 | TRBV7-2 | TGTGCCAGCAGCTCGGGACTAGTAGGAATTCAGTACTTC | CASSSGLVGIQYF
few | TRBD1 | TRBJ2-2 | TRBV5-6 | TGTGCCAGCAGCTTGGTCGGACAGGCTTCTCGGGAGCTGTTTTTT | CASSLVGQASRELFF
NA | NA | TRBJ1-5 | TRBV10-3 | TGTGCCATCACCCCGGGGCCAAATCAGCCCCAGCATTTT | CAITPGPNQPQHF
NA | TRBD2 | TRBJ2-7 | TRBV11-2 | TGTGCCAGCAGCTTAAGCGGGAACGAGCAGTACTTC | CASSLSGNEQYF
NA | NA | TRBJ1-4 | TRBV13 | TGTGCCAGCAGCTTTGGGGGACACGAAGAAAAACTGTTTTTT | CASSFGGHEEKLFF
few | NA | TRBJ2-2 | TRBV4-1 | TGCGCCAGCAGCCAATATTCGGGAGTCGGGGAGCTGTTTTTT | CASSQYSGVGELFF
NA | NA | TRBJ2-5 | TRBV9 | TGTGCCAGCAGCGTAGATCTAGGAGGGGGGGCAATAGAGACCCAGTACTTC | CASSVDLGGGAIETQYF
NA | TRBD2 | TRBJ2-7 | TRBV2 | TGTGCCAGCAGCCGACTAGCGGCCGCCTACGAGCAGTACTTC | CASSRLAAAYEQYF
few | NA | TRBJ1-1 | TRBV29-1 | TGCAGCGTTGAACTTGGTAGGGAAGCTTTCTTT | CSVELGREAFF
NA | NA | TRBJ2-1 | TRBV29-1 | TGCAGCGTTGAAATGGGATTCTTC | CSVEMGFF
few | NA | TRBJ2-1 | TRBV14 | TGTGCCAGCAGCCGGGGACTCCTATACAATGAGCAGTTCTTC | CASSRGLLYNEQFF
once | NA | TRBJ2-5 | TRBV30 | TGTGCCTGGAGTGTAGGCGGGCCGGGACAACAAGAGACCCAGTACTTC | CAWSVGGPGQQETQYF
NA | NA | TRBJ1-4 | TRBV5-1 | TGCGCCAGCAGTCCCGCGGGTGAAAAACTGTTTTTT | CASSPAGEKLFF
few | NA | TRBJ1-2 | TRBV29-1 | TGCAGCGTCCATCAGGGTGGAAATGGCTACACCTTC | CSVHQGGNGYTF